This T cell receptor beta chain is from a study of T cells in Graves' hyperthyroidism and ophthalmopathy. The study, taken as a whole, reports: Before onset, ophthalmopathy was predicted by the model a median around 6 months earlier. The majority of expanded thyroid clonotypes above 0.001 also appeared in blood.

RNA transcripts yielded amplified TCR beta CDR3 regions. During a first-round RT-PCR of the TCR CDR3, the HTBI primer set was used. TCRdb ran MiXCR on the multiplex PCR reads and lists one entry per CDR3 protein. The sample contains hundreds of thousands of distinct CDR3 sequences, about 45% of which appear only once. Germline CDR1 is LNHDA and CDR2 is SQIVND (reference sequence). V lost 10 bases, J lost 6 bases, and 12 bases lay in between. This CDR3 region has 11 residues. Diagnosis rested on symptoms, serum thyroxine and TRAb, thyroid ultrasound, and orbital computed tomography. This clonotype was detected many times. The antigen is undetermined.

The V call is TRBV19, the J call TRBJ1-1, with D hard to call. The sequencing sample was made of peripheral blood or thyroid tissue (not recorded which). The origin of this receptor is an adult man with Graves' disease, either hyperthyroidism or ophthalmopathy (not recorded which). The CDR3 DNA reads as TGTGCCACTGTGGCGATGGCTGAAGCTTTCTTT. This encodes CATVAMAEAFF.